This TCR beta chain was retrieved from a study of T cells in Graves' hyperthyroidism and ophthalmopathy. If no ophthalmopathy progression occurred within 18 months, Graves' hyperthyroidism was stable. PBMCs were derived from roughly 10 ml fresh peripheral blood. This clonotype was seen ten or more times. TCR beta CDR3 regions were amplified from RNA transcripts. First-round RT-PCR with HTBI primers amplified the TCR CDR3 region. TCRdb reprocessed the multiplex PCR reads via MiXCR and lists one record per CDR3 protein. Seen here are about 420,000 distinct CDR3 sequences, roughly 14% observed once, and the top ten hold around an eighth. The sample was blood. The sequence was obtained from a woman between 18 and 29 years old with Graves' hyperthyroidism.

For the CDR3, the DNA is TGTGCCAGCAGCCTCAAGATAAACACTGAAGCTTTCTTT. Encoded protein: CASSLKINTEAFF. The rearrangement joins TRBV3-1 to TRBJ1-1; D gene uncertain. Trimming cost V 4 bases and J 2 bases, with 8 bases left between them. Germline CDR1 and CDR2: LGHDT and YNNKEL (reference sequence). This CDR3 is built from 13 residues.